These 14 T cell receptor beta chains were all obtained from the same sample, sequenced in a study of CD8 T cells in Susac syndrome. RNA totalling roughly 0.5 to 1 ug underwent reverse transcription with random hexamers. TCRdb re-derived calls from the immunoSEQ multiplex PCR reads in MiXCR, one entry per CDR3 protein. The table lists around 170,000 distinct CDR3 sequences, roughly 95% of them singletons, with 0.1% to 0.15% in the top ten. The sample comprised CD4+ T cells from PBMCs. These receptors all come from a human donor with Susac syndrome.

The chain carries TRBV29-1 and TRBJ2-3; D remains ambiguous. The germline V gene encodes CDR1 SQVTM and CDR2 ANQGSEA. The CDR3 consists of 13 residues. The V and J ends lost 3 bases and 2 bases respectively, with 9 bases between them. The CDR3 protein is CSVEGYPTDTQYF. The CDR3 nucleotides are TGCAGCGTTGAGGGCTACCCCACAGATACGCAGTATTTT.

The genes are TRBV5-1 and TRBJ2-1; 7 nucleotides match TRBD2. The ends lost 8 bases at V and 0 bases at J; junction bases unmatched: 8. The CDR3 loop spans 15 amino acids. The germline gives CDR1 SGHRS, CDR2 YFSETQ. The CDR3 nucleotides are TGCGCCAGTCGGACTAGGACCAGCTCCTACAATGAGCAGTTCTTC. Translating it yields CASRTRTSSYNEQFF.

This chain connects TRBV29-1 to TRBJ2-3; 9 bases are shared with TRBD2. V lost 7 bases, J lost 0 bases, and 11 bases stayed unmatched. The length of the CDR3 is 16 residues. Germline V CDR1 and CDR2: SQVTM, ANQGSEA. The CDR3 loop is CSAQVASGVSTDTQYF. The CDR3 coding sequence is TGCAGCGCCCAGGTGGCTAGCGGGGTTAGCACAGATACGCAGTATTTT.

The rearrangement links TRBV6-1 to TRBJ2-3; TRBD2 matches at 7 bases. Germline trimming cut 6 bases from V and 2 bases from J; bases unmatched to any gene: 5. CDR3 size: 14 residues. Germline V gene sequence: CDR1 MNHNS, CDR2 SASEGT. The CDR3 DNA reads as TGTGCCAGCAGGACGGGGGACTACACAGATACGCAGTATTTT. It codes for CASRTGDYTDTQYF.

The V call is TRBV2, the J call TRBJ1-6; 7 bases line up with TRBD1. The CDR3 has 14 amino acids. V shed 7 bases and J 6 bases; nucleotides not matched to a gene: 6. Germline loops: CDR1 SNHLY, CDR2 FYNNEI. The CDR3, as DNA: TGTGCCAGCAACCGGGACAGCCCTAATTCACCCCTCCACTTT. Its translation is CASNRDSPNSPLHF.

J is TRBJ1-6 and V is TRBV5-1, with D hard to call. Germline V gene lookup returns CDR1 SGHRS and CDR2 YFSETQ. This CDR3 has 13 residues. With 0 bases removed from V and 14 bases from J, the gap between germline ends came to 12 bases. The CDR3 loop is CASSLAPEETLHF. As DNA, the CDR3 is TGCGCCAGCAGCTTGGCCCCCGAGGAGACCCTCCACTTT.

This chain uses TRBV4-2 with TRBJ1-2; no firm D call. CDR3 size: 16 residues. Trimming pared 0 bases from V and 4 bases from J, leaving 15 bases between. CDR1 and CDR2 (germline): LGHNA, YNFKEQ. CDR3 coding DNA: TGTGCCAGCAGCCAAGATCCCGGGGAGCAGGTCTATGGCTACACCTTC. The encoded protein is CASSQDPGEQVYGYTF.

V is TRBV5-1 and J is TRBJ2-5, with 7 bases identical to TRBD1. Germline assignment: CDR1 SGHRS and CDR2 YFSETQ. With V trimmed by 1 base and J by 4 bases, 13 bases remained unmatched. There are 17 residues in the CDR3. This CDR3 reads CASSLLGGAAEGETQYF. The CDR3 DNA follows: TGCGCCAGCAGCTTGTTAGGGGGCGCGGCGGAAGGAGAGACCCAGTACTTC.

The V gene is TRBV6-5, the J gene TRBJ2-7; the D call may be TRBD1 or TRBD2 (7 bases each). The CDR3 sequence is 14 residues long. CDR1 is MNHEY, CDR2 SVGAGI, per germline. Trimming stripped 5 bases from V and 4 bases from J, with 15 bases between. The CDR3 reads CASSPGTAGYEQYF. CDR3 nucleotides: TGTGCCAGCAGTCCCGGGACAGCGGGGTACGAGCAGTACTTC.

This CDR3 is CASSQLDRGRSPLHF. DNA of the CDR3: TGCGCCAGCAGCCAATTAGACAGGGGGAGGTCACCCCTCCACTTT. The chain is built from TRBV4-3 and TRBJ1-6; TRBD1 agrees at 9 bases. Looked up from germline, CDR1 is LGHNA and CDR2 is YSLEER. The CDR3 runs to 15 residues. The junction had 6 bases not matched to a gene; V was cut back by 2 bases and J by 10 bases.

The V call is TRBV15, the J call TRBJ1-1; no clear D. The CDR3 has 13 residues. With 0 bases removed from V and 6 bases from J, the gap between germline ends came to 8 bases. In germline, CDR1 is LNHNV, CDR2 YYDKDF (reference sequence). In DNA, the CDR3 is TGTGCCACCAGCAGAGATAAGCCGGCTGAAGCTTTCTTT. Protein: CATSRDKPAEAFF.

This sequence joins TRBV18 and TRBJ2-1, with 10 bases lining up with TRBD2. This CDR3 region has 12 residues. Germline lookup yields CDR1 KGHSH and CDR2 LQKENI. After removal of 6 bases from V and 9 bases from J, the junction contained 2 bases not matched to a gene. The CDR3: CASSPSGSEQFF. DNA of the CDR3: TGTGCCAGCTCTCCTAGCGGGAGTGAGCAGTTCTTC.

The CDR3 here is CSVAAPDSYEQYF. CDR3 nucleotide sequence: TGCAGCGTGGCAGCCCCGGACAGCTACGAGCAGTACTTC. The rearrangement links TRBV29-1 to TRBJ2-7; weak D call: TRBD1 (6 bases). The CDR3 is 13 residues long. V lost 6 bases to trimming and J lost 3 bases, with 15 bases between them. CDR1 is SQVTM and CDR2 is ANQGSEA in the germline V gene.

The chain carries TRBV7-9 and TRBJ2-2; D may be TRBD1 (6 bases). Trimming stripped 7 bases from V and 2 bases from J, with 14 bases between. Germline V CDR1 and CDR2: SEHNR, FQNEAQ (reference sequence). This CDR3 region has 15 residues. The CDR3: CASTPDRFNTGELFF. The CDR3 DNA sequence: TGTGCCAGCACCCCTGACAGGTTTAACACCGGGGAGCTGTTTTTT.